Following are 22 T cell receptor beta chains from one sample sequenced in a study of T cell repertoires in cytomegalovirus infection. TCRdb re-derived calls from the reads in MiXCR, one entry per CDR3 protein. This sample has some 180,000 distinct CDR3 sequences; around 20% occur once, and the top ten carry 2.5% to 3%. The sample taken for sequencing was PBMCs. Receptors were obtained from a human donor in good health (CMV status not recorded). Some clones in this sample may be carry-over from other donors' samples.

This clonotype has just a few counts. CDR3 sequence: CASSLENGGTQYF. In nucleotides, the CDR3 is TGTGCCAGCAGCTTAGAAAACGGCGGGACCCAGTACTTC. The V and J genes are TRBV11-3 and TRBJ2-5; D remains ambiguous. This CDR3 has 13 amino acids. CDR1 SGHNT and CDR2 YENEEA come from the germline V gene. V gave up 0 bases and J gave up 7 bases, with 9 bases separating them.

As regards this clonotype: A junction boundary mismatches the germline segment, possibly from a read error. The CDR3 bases are TGTGCCACCAGTTCATCTTCCGGGACTAGCGTCTACGAGCAGTACTTC. This translates into CATSSSSGTSVYEQYF. The gene calls are TRBV6-2 or TRBV6-3 and TRBJ2-7; 10 positions agree with TRBD2. Germline CDR1 MNHEY, CDR2 SVGEGT. CDR3 length: 16 residues.

This clonotype has more than one count but fewer than ten. The CDR3 sequence: CASSLAEMNSGNTIYF. DNA of the CDR3: TGCGCCAGCAGCTTGGCCGAGATGAACTCTGGAAACACCATATATTTT. The chain carries TRBV5-1 and TRBJ1-3; no definite D call. Germline loops: CDR1 SGHRS, CDR2 YFSETQ. The CDR3 consists of 16 residues. V dropped 0 bases and J dropped 0 bases, with 10 bases sitting between them.

The chain has TRBV5-4 and TRBJ2-3; 7 bases fit TRBD2. Germline V gives CDR1 SGHNT, CDR2 YYREEE (reference sequence). Losses at the gene ends were 3 bases for V and 2 bases for J; bases not matched to a gene: 6. This CDR3 has 15 residues. The CDR3 nucleotides read TGTGCCAGCAGCTCGGGACTACCCAACACAGATACGCAGTATTTT. It codes for CASSSGLPNTDTQYF.

A word on this clonotype: One end of the junction fails to match germline, which may point to a read error. This rearrangement joins TRBV10-3 to TRBJ2-7; no clear D gene. The CDR3 totals 11 residues. The germline CDR1 and CDR2 sequences are ENHRY and SYGVKD. The CDR3 DNA follows: TGTACCATCAGTGAATTTAGCGAGCAGTACTTC. Its translation is CTISEFSEQYF.

This clonotype was counted between two and nine times. Being one base from a much bigger clone, this may be a read error. V gene TRBV7-8 combines with J gene TRBJ2-2, with D possibly being TRBD2 (5 bases). The CDR3 runs 13 residues. Germline values: CDR1 SGHVS, CDR2 FQNEAQ. Between the trimmed V and J ends, which lost 2 bases and 7 bases, there was a span of 8 bases. CDR3 in DNA: TGTGCCAGCAGCTTAACGGGGATCGGGGAGCTGTTTTTT. The encoded protein is CASSLTGIGELFF. Supplemented by reference TRBV7-8 and TRBJ2-2, the full variable domain reads GAGVSQSPRYKVAKRGQDVALRCDPISGHVSLFWYQQALGQGPEFLTYFQNEAQLDKSGLPSDRFFAERPEGSVSTLKIQRTQQEDSAVYLCASSLTGIGELFFGEGSRLTVL.

There are a few counts of this clonotype. The V call is TRBV7-2, the J call TRBJ2-7, with 7 positions matching TRBD1. Germline V gene lookup returns CDR1 SGHTA and CDR2 FQGNSA. J was trimmed by 2 bases and V by 5 bases; bases with no gene match: 9. The CDR3 has 15 amino acids. In DNA form, the CDR3 reads TGTGCCAGCAGCGGCCACCCAGGGGGAGCCTACGAGCAGTACTTC. Protein: CASSGHPGGAYEQYF.

The chain has TRBV6-5 and TRBJ1-3; D unclear. With 3 bases removed from V and 0 bases from J, the gap between germline ends came to 9 bases. Germline CDR1 is MNHEY and CDR2 is SVGAGI. The CDR3 runs to 15 residues. The CDR3 spells CASSYGISSGNTIYF. CDR3 nucleotides: TGTGCCAGCAGTTATGGGATCAGCTCTGGAAACACCATATATTTT.

This chain joins TRBV11-3 and TRBJ2-2, with 10 bases identical to TRBD1. There are 15 residues in the CDR3. CDR1 and CDR2 (germline): SGHNT, YENEEA. V trimming: 5 bases; J trimming: 7 bases; junction bases outside the gene matches: 7. CDR3 sequence reads: CASSISGQGIGELFF. The CDR3 DNA reads TGTGCCAGCAGCATATCGGGACAGGGGATCGGGGAGCTGTTTTTT.

The sample holds a few counts of this clonotype. The chain combines TRBV20-1 with TRBJ2-1; TRBD2 is a possible D gene (5 bases). Germline CDR1 is DFQATT and CDR2 is SNEGSKA (reference sequence). Trimming cost V 6 bases and J 6 bases, with 21 bases left between them. The CDR3 consists of 15 residues. The CDR3 nucleotides are TGCAGTGCCACATCGCAGCGAGGGTCGGGCAATGAGCAGTTCTTC. Translating gives CSATSQRGSGNEQFF.

The sample holds a few counts of this clonotype. The chain employs TRBV27 and TRBJ1-5; D possibly corresponds to TRBD1 (6 bases). This CDR3 spans 18 amino acids. Germline-derived CDR1 and CDR2 are MNHEY and SMNVEV (reference sequence). Trimming removed 4 bases from V and 0 bases from J, with 19 bases in between. The CDR3 protein is CASSSQDSFGYSNQPQHF. The CDR3 DNA follows: TGTGCCAGCAGTTCACAGGACAGTTTCGGTTATAGCAATCAGCCCCAGCATTTT.

This clonotype was seen more than once but under ten times. The gene calls are TRBV7-2 and TRBJ1-4; 7 positions agree with TRBD1. CDR3 length: 15 residues. The trim removed 6 bases at V and 7 bases at J, leaving 11 bases unmatched. Looked up from germline, CDR1 is SGHTA and CDR2 is FQGNSA. The CDR3: CASSYTGEWSEKLFF. CDR3 coding DNA: TGTGCCAGCAGTTATACAGGGGAATGGAGTGAAAAACTGTTTTTT.

The chain joins TRBV12-3 or TRBV12-4 to TRBJ1-2; 8 bases align to TRBD1. Germline trimming cut 6 bases from V and 8 bases from J; bases unmatched to any gene: 11. The CDR3 runs 14 residues. The CDR3 here is CASRGGQGYKGYTF. CDR3 nucleotides: TGTGCCAGCAGAGGAGGACAGGGCTATAAGGGCTACACCTTC.

The table lists this clonotype with a few counts. V and J are TRBV10-3 and TRBJ1-2; D remains unclear. Trimming cost V 2 bases and J 0 bases, with 10 bases left between them. CDR1 is ENHRY, CDR2 SYGVKD, per germline. The CDR3 length is 15 residues. CDR3: CAISESGRTNYGYTF. The CDR3 DNA sequence: TGTGCCATCAGTGAGAGCGGCAGAACTAACTATGGCTACACCTTC.

The sample holds a few counts of this clonotype. V and J are TRBV29-1 and TRBJ1-1, with D unclear. The CDR3 length is 15 residues. V dropped 0 bases and J dropped 5 bases, with 16 bases sitting between them. The germline V gene has CDR1 SQVTM and CDR2 ANQGSEA. CDR3 coding DNA: TGCAGCGTTGAAGATCCCCCCGTGGGAGGGACTGAAGCTTTCTTT. Protein: CSVEDPPVGGTEAFF.

The V gene is TRBV7-4, the J gene TRBJ2-5, with D possibly TRBD1 on 6 matching bases. This CDR3 spans 15 amino acids. V was shortened by 5 bases and J by 3 bases, with 16 bases between the two germline ends. Germline loops: CDR1 SGHVT, CDR2 SQSDAQ. The CDR3 bases are TGTGCCAGCAGCCCCCTGCGCAGGGGAAAAGAGACCCAGTACTTC. This sequence encodes CASSPLRRGKETQYF. Filled out from reference TRBV7-4 and TRBJ2-5, the complete variable domain reads GAGVSQSPRYKVAKRGRDVALRCDSISGHVTLYWYRQTLGQGSEVLTYSQSDAQRDKSGRPSGRFSAERPERSVSTLKIQRTEQGDSAVYLCASSPLRRGKETQYFGPGTRLLVL.

This clonotype was counted many times. This chain uses TRBV7-8 with TRBJ2-7, with 8 bases lining up with TRBD2. Germline values: CDR1 SGHVS, CDR2 FQNEAQ. The V segment lost 4 bases and the J segment 7 bases; nucleotides outside the gene matches: 12. The CDR3 has 15 amino acids. CDR3 residues: CASSSNSGKGEEQYF. CDR3 DNA: TGTGCCAGCAGCTCCAATAGCGGGAAGGGCGAAGAGCAGTACTTC.

The sample holds a few counts of this clonotype. This chain connects TRBV4-1 to TRBJ2-7, with 7 bases aligning to TRBD2. The CDR3 length is 13 residues. V lost 4 bases, J lost 4 bases, and 4 bases stayed unmatched. CDR1 MGHRA and CDR2 YSYEKL come from the germline V gene. CDR3 region: CASSPWGGYEQYF. Here the CDR3 DNA reads TGCGCCAGCAGCCCCTGGGGGGGTTACGAGCAGTACTTC.

Comments on this clonotype: A read error may explain this, as a much larger clone is one base away. The gene calls are TRBV11-2 and TRBJ2-2, with D unresolved. The CDR3 is 12 amino acids. Germline CDR1 reads SGHAT; CDR2 reads FQNNGV. The CDR3 sequence: CTPAARTGELFF. The CDR3 bases are TGTACCCCGGCTGCGAGAACCGGGGAGCTGTTTTTT. Using reference TRBV11-2 and TRBJ2-2 for the parts outside the CDR3, the full variable domain is EAGVAQSPRYKIIEKRQSVAFWCNPISGHATLYWYQQILGQGPKLLIQFQNNGVVDDSQLPKDRFSAERLKGVDSTLKIQPAKLEDSAVYLCTPAARTGELFFGEGSRLTVL.

The chain recombines TRBV28 with TRBJ1-3, with a possible D match to TRBD1 (5 bases). This CDR3 has 14 residues. The germline gives CDR1 MDHEN, CDR2 SYDVKM. V lost 7 bases and J 2 bases, leaving 12 bases between the germline ends. The CDR3 here is CASTPGTAGNTIYF. The CDR3 DNA follows: TGTGCCAGCACCCCCGGGACGGCTGGAAACACCATATATTTT.

The V gene is TRBV5-1, the J gene TRBJ1-1; TRBD1 matches at 7 bases. This CDR3 has 15 amino acids. V gave up 3 bases and J gave up 4 bases; unmatched junction bases: 9. Germline V gives CDR1 SGHRS, CDR2 YFSETQ. The CDR3 protein is CASSSPGGGGTEAFF. The CDR3 DNA is TGCGCCAGCAGCTCCCCAGGGGGAGGAGGCACTGAAGCTTTCTTT.

This clonotype has a handful of counts. J is TRBJ1-5 and V is TRBV20-1; D ambiguous. Germline loops: CDR1 DFQATT, CDR2 SNEGSKA (reference sequence). V lost 3 bases and J lost 4, with 10 bases in between. The CDR3 contains 13 residues. The CDR3 is CSARETANQPQHF. In nucleotides, the CDR3 is TGCAGTGCTAGGGAAACAGCTAATCAGCCCCAGCATTTT.